This T cell receptor beta chain is drawn from a study of blood T cell repertoires in COVID-19. Study context: Specimens from acute and convalescent COVID-19 originated in the United States, Italy and Spain.

Trimming removed 7 bases at V and 0 bases at J, with 16 bases between. Germline CDR1 is SGHTA and CDR2 is FQGNSA. The CDR3 consists of 15 residues. Sequencing used immunoSEQ multiplex PCR; TCRdb keeps in-frame clones, though not all of them. The sample contains some 60,000 clones, more than 65% of which appear only once. The sequencing sample was made of peripheral blood. The rearrangement uses TRBV7-2 and TRBJ2-7, with D tentatively TRBD1 (6 bases). The receptor was derived from an elderly man with COVID-19, enrolled during active disease. DNA for the CDR3: TGTGCCAGCACCCTCGGGACACTAAGCTCCTACGAGCAGTACTTC. As protein: CASTLGTLSSYEQYF.